This T cell receptor beta chain comes out of a study of blood T cell repertoires in COVID-19. Study overall: Sites across the United States, Italy and Spain contributed samples from acute and convalescent COVID-19.

Profiling relied on immunoSEQ multiplex PCR, and the TCRdb table lists in-frame clones only, not all of them. This table holds around 200,000 clones, 65% to 90% found once. CDR1 is SNHLY and CDR2 is FYNNEI in the germline V gene. This CDR3 spans 15 amino acids. Trimming left V 4 bases short and J 6 bases short, with 17 bases between. Sequenced input: PBMCs or T cells enriched from blood (not recorded which). This clonotype originated in a woman under 40 who had been exposed to COVID-19. This chain connects TRBV2 to TRBJ2-3, with D tentatively TRBD2 (6 bases). For the CDR3, the DNA is TGTGCCAGCAGTGTGGGGGTAGGGAGGTCTGATACGCAGTATTTT. Its translation is CASSVGVGRSDTQYF.